This is a list of T cell receptor beta chains from one sample in a study of response to subunit inactivated influenza vaccine. A single record per CDR3 protein comes from TCRdb applying MiXCR to the RT-PCR reads. Of 500,000 to 750,000 distinct CDR3 sequences in the sample, 14% were seen once. The material sequenced was PBMCs from blood, taken 11 to 12 days after vaccination. The receptors shown here come from a man in his fifties or sixties who received an inactivated influenza vaccine. Both conserved end residues are part of each CDR3. A D gene is named only where the DNA matches it firmly. Rows may omit the clone size; those that give it use once, few, many or a size class.

>-|TRBV20-1|TRBJ2-1|TRBD2
CSAPNPGLASNEQFF
TGCAGTGCGCCAAACCCGGGACTAGCTAGTAATGAGCAGTTCTTC
>many|TRBV5-1|TRBJ2-3|-
CASSSTGDTQYF
TGCGCCAGCAGCTCCACCGGAGATACGCAGTATTTT
>-|TRBV2|TRBJ2-4|-
CAILGSVKNIQYF
TGTGCCATCCTCGGGAGTGTCAAAAACATTCAGTACTTC
>-|TRBV4-2|TRBJ2-1|-
CASSQDLRGIEQFF
TGTGCCAGCAGCCAAGATCTCCGCGGAATTGAGCAGTTCTTC
>few|TRBV10-3|TRBJ2-7|TRBD1
CAISGTDVPYEQYF
TGTGCCATCAGCGGGACAGACGTCCCCTACGAGCAGTACTTC
>-|TRBV29-1|TRBJ1-5|-
CSVTQTDSNQPQHF
TGCAGCGTAACCCAGACAGATAGCAATCAGCCCCAGCATTTT
>-|TRBV21-1|TRBJ2-7|-
CASRRRLPTYEQYF
TGTGCCAGCAGGAGGCGGTTACCCACCTACGAGCAGTACTTC
>-|TRBV20-1|TRBJ1-5|-
CSTTPQGKGNQPQHF
TGCAGTACTACCCCCCAGGGGAAGGGCAATCAGCCCCAGCATTTT
>-|TRBV10-3|TRBJ2-1|TRBD2
CAISELSGGEDEQFF
TGTGCCATCAGTGAGCTCAGCGGGGGGGAGGATGAGCAGTTCTTC
>-|TRBV12-2|TRBJ2-7|-
CASRSGWRPGPAYEQYF
TGTGCAAGTCGCTCCGGATGGAGGCCAGGCCCTGCCTACGAGCAGTACTTC
>-|TRBV6-2/TRBV6-3|TRBJ1-5|-
CASSYSGTPVPQPQHF
TGTGCCAGCAGTTACTCCGGGACACCCGTTCCGCAGCCCCAGCATTTT
>many|TRBV12-3/TRBV12-4|TRBJ2-7|TRBD1
CASSHRGAVLDPHEQYF
TGTGCCAGCAGTCACAGGGGGGCGGTCCTGGACCCCCACGAGCAGTACTTC
>few|TRBV30|TRBJ2-1|-
CAWKLRLGEQFF
TGTGCCTGGAAGCTGAGGCTGGGTGAGCAGTTCTTC
>-|TRBV24-1|TRBJ2-2|-
CATSPREGIGAYTGELFF
TGTGCCACCAGCCCTAGGGAAGGAATAGGGGCGTACACCGGGGAGCTGTTTTTT
>-|TRBV12-3/TRBV12-4|TRBJ1-1|-
CASSSEGPYEAFF
TGTGCCAGCAGTTCAGAAGGGCCGTATGAAGCTTTTTTT
>-|TRBV6-2/TRBV6-3|TRBJ2-1|TRBD2
CASSRQRGPYEQFF
TGTGCCAGCAGTAGACAGCGGGGACCCTATGAGCAGTTCTTC
>-|TRBV20-1|TRBJ1-5|-
CSARTGWGNQPQHF
TGCAGTGCTAGGACGGGATGGGGCAATCAGCCCCAGCATTTT
>-|TRBV20-1|TRBJ2-7|TRBD2
CSASEAGGNYEQYF
TGCAGTGCTAGCGAAGCGGGGGGGAACTACGAGCAGTACTTC
>many|TRBV20-1|TRBJ2-1|TRBD2
CSARPLTSGSFNEQFF
TGCAGTGCTAGACCCCTGACTAGCGGGAGTTTCAATGAGCAGTTCTTC
>few|TRBV9|TRBJ2-1|TRBD2
CASSVVPSGGDEQFF
TGTGCCAGCAGCGTAGTCCCTAGCGGGGGGGACGAGCAGTTCTTC
>few|TRBV12-3/TRBV12-4|TRBJ1-5|-
CASSPTVDSNQPQHF
TGTGCCAGCAGCCCGACGGTGGATAGCAATCAGCCCCAGCATTTT
>-|TRBV20-1|TRBJ2-5|-
CSASSNQGPETQYF
TGCAGTGCTAGCTCAAATCAGGGACCCGAGACCCAGTACTTC